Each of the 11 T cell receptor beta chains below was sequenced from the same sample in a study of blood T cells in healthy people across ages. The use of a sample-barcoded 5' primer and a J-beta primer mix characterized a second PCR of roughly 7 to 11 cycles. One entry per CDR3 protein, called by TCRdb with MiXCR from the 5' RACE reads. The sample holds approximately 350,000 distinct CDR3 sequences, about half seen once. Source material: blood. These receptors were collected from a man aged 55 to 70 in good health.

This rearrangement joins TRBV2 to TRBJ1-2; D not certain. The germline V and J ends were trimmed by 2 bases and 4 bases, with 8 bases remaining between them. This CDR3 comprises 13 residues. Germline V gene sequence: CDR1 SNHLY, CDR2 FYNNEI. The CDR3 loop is CASSENIPYGYTF. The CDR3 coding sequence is TGTGCCAGCAGTGAAAACATACCCTATGGCTACACCTTC.

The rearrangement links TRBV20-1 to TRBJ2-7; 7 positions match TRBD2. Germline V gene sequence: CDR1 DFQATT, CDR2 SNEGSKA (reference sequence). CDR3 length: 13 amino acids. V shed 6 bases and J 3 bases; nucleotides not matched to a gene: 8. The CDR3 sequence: CSAPTSSYYEQYF. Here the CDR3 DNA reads TGCAGTGCCCCGACTAGCAGCTACTACGAGCAGTACTTC.

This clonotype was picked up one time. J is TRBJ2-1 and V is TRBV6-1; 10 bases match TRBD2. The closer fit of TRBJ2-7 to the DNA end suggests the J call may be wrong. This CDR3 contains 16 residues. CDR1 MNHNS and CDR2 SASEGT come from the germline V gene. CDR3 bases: TGTGCCAGCAGTGTAGCCGGGACTAGCGTATACAATGAGCAGTACTTC. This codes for CASSVAGTSVYNEQYF.

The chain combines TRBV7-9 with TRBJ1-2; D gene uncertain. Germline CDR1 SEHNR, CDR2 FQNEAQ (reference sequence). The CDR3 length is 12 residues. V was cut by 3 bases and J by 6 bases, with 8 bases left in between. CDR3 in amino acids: CASSLGIHGYTF. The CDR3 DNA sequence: TGTGCCAGCAGCTTGGGGATTCATGGCTACACCTTC. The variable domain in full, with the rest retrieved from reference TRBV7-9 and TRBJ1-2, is DTGVSQNPRHKITKRGQNVTFRCDPISEHNRLYWYRQTLGQGPEFLTYFQNEAQLEKSRLLSDRFSAERPKGSFSTLEIQRTEQGDSAMYLCASSLGIHGYTFGSGTRLTVV.

The CDR3 protein is CASSYRGTVGSYNEQYF. The DNA for the CDR3 is TGTGCCAGCAGTTACCGGGGGACAGTAGGTTCCTACAATGAGCAGTACTTC. V usage is TRBV6-5 and J usage is TRBJ2-1, with D possibly matching TRBD1 (7 bases). The J call is in doubt because the DNA end fits TRBJ2-7 better. The CDR3 spans 17 residues. Germline CDR1 and CDR2: MNHEY and SVGAGI.

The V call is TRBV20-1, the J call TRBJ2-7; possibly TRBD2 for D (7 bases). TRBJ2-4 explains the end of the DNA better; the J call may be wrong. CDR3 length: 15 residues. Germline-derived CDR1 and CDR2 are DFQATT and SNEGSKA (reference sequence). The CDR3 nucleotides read TGCAGTGCTAGAGACCAACGGGGGGCGAAGGGCATTCAGTACTTC. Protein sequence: CSARDQRGAKGIQYF.

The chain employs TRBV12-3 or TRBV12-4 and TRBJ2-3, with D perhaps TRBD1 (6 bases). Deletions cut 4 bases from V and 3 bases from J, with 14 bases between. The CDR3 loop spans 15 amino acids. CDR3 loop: CASSSREQGTDTQYF. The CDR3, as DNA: TGTGCCAGCAGTTCTAGGGAACAGGGAACAGATACGCAGTATTTT.

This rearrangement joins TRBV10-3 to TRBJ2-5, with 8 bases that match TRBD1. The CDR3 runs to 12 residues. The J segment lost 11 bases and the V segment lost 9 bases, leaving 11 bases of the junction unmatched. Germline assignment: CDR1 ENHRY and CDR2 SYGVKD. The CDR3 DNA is TGTGCCATTGGACAGGGTGTAAATGAGCAGTACTTC. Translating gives CAIGQGVNEQYF.

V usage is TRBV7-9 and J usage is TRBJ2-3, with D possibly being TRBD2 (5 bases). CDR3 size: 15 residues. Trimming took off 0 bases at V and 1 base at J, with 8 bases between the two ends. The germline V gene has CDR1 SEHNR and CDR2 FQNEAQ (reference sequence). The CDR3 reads CASSLANGGTDTQYF. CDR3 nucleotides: TGTGCCAGCAGCTTAGCCAACGGGGGCACAGATACGCAGTATTTT.

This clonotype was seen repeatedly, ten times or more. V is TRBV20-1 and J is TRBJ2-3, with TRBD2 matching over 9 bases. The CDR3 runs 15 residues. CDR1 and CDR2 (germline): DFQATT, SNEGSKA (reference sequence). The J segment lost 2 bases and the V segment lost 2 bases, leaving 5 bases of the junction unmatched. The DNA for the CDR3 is TGCAGTGCTAGACTAGGCGGGAGGGACACAGATACGCAGTATTTT. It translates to CSARLGGRDTDTQYF.

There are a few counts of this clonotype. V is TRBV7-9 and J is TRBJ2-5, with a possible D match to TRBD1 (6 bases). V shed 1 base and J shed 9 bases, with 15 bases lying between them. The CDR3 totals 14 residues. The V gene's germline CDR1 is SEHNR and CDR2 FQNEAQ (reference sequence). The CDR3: CASSLEGRRQAQYF. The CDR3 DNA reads TGTGCCAGCAGCTTAGAGGGCCGCCGACAGGCCCAGTACTTC.